The 5 T cell receptor beta chains given below trace back to one sample, sequenced in a study of blood T cell repertoires in COVID-19. Data came from immunoSEQ multiplex PCR; TCRdb stores just in-frame clones and leaves some out. The data contain 69,000 or so clones, 90% of them seen just once; the ten biggest clones take up 5.3%. The sample was peripheral blood. Source of these receptors: a man in his forties or fifties with acute or convalescent COVID-19.

This chain uses TRBV9 with TRBJ2-7, with TRBD1 matching 9 bases. This CDR3 is built from 14 residues. Looked up from germline, CDR1 is SGDLS and CDR2 is YYNGEE. V shed 0 bases, J shed 3 bases, and the junction held 1 base outside the gene matches. The CDR3 loop is CASSVAGQGYEQYF. For the CDR3, the DNA is TGTGCCAGCAGCGTAGCGGGACAGGGCTACGAGCAGTACTTC.

The V call is TRBV6-5, the J call TRBJ1-1; D gene ambiguous. This CDR3 has 16 amino acids. V lost 2 bases and J 0 bases, leaving 13 bases between the germline ends. From germline, CDR1 is MNHEY and CDR2 SVGAGI. Written as DNA, the CDR3 is TGTGCCAGCAGTTACGCCGCGGAGGTCATGAACACTGAAGCTTTCTTT. It is translated as CASSYAAEVMNTEAFF.

The table lists this clone with a count of one. The chain has TRBV27 and TRBJ1-1; TRBD1 agrees at 7 bases. Per germline, CDR1 MNHEY and CDR2 SMNVEV (reference sequence). CDR3 length: 15 amino acids. J gave up 5 bases and V 2 bases, and 8 bases lay outside the gene matches. CDR3: CASSLESGGGTEAFF. The CDR3 DNA reads TGTGCCAGCAGTTTAGAGTCAGGGGGAGGTACTGAAGCTTTCTTT.

This clone was seen only once. V and J are TRBV6-6 and TRBJ1-6, with TRBD1 matching 12 bases. This CDR3 region has 19 residues. J was trimmed by 1 base and V by 6 bases; bases with no gene match: 10. Germline CDR1 and CDR2: MNHNY and SVGAGI (reference sequence). The CDR3 DNA reads as TGTGCCAGCAGCTCCGGGACAGGGGGCGTAGCATCCTATAATTCACCCCTCCACTTT. It specifies CASSSGTGGVASYNSPLHF.

The genes are TRBV6-1 and TRBJ1-2, with 7 bases identical to TRBD1. CDR1 and CDR2 (germline): MNHNS, SASEGT. The length of the CDR3 is 16 residues. J lost 3 bases, V lost 4 bases, and 11 bases had no gene match. The CDR3 sequence is CASSAHTGQVYYGYTF. The CDR3 DNA reads TGTGCCAGCAGTGCCCACACCGGACAGGTATACTATGGCTACACCTTC.